One and the same sample provided the 26 T cell receptor beta chains below, sequenced in a study of shared clonotypes between healthy human individuals. In the naive CD8 group, cells lacked CD45RO and were positively selected for CCR7, so terminally differentiated effector memory CD45RA+ cells were left out. Repertoires were generated with immunoSEQ multiplex PCR, while TCRdb's copy carries only in-frame clones and drops some. This table holds around 2,000,000 clones, around 96% found once. Sample: naive CD8+ T cells sorted from blood. Source of these receptors: a man younger than 35 in good health.

This chain connects TRBV27 to TRBJ2-1; possibly TRBD2 for D (6 bases). Germline loops: CDR1 MNHEY, CDR2 SMNVEV (reference sequence). The V gene lost 3 bases and the J gene lost 8 bases, with 14 bases spanning the gap. CDR3 size: 14 residues. The CDR3 coding sequence is TGTGCCAGCAGTTTTGGGGGAGGTTATGATGAGCAGTTCTTC. Its translation: CASSFGGGYDEQFF.

The chain combines TRBV6-1 with TRBJ2-7; 10 bases are shared with TRBD1. The CDR3 spans 16 residues. CDR1 and CDR2 (germline): MNHNS, SASEGT. J was trimmed by 2 bases and V by 4 bases; bases with no gene match: 8. The CDR3 bases are TGTGCCAGCAGTGCCCATGGGGGACAGGGGACCTACGAGCAGTACTTC. This encodes CASSAHGGQGTYEQYF.

The count of this clone is one. The rearrangement uses TRBV5-4 and TRBJ2-2, with 15 bases fitting TRBD2. CDR1 is SGHNT and CDR2 is YYREEE in the germline V gene (reference sequence). The CDR3 loop spans 17 amino acids. Trimming removed 4 bases from V and 7 bases from J; junction bases left unmatched: 8. This chain's CDR3 is CASSLGLAGGPVGELFF. The CDR3, as DNA: TGTGCCAGCAGCCTTGGACTAGCGGGAGGGCCGGTCGGGGAGCTGTTTTTT. Using reference TRBV5-4 and TRBJ2-2 for the parts outside the CDR3, the full variable domain is ETGVTQSPTHLIKTRGQQVTLRCSSQSGHNTVSWYQQALGQGPQFIFQYYREEENGRGNFPPRFSGLQFPNYSSELNVNALELDDSALYLCASSLGLAGGPVGELFFGEGSRLTVL.

As to this clone: Different DNA sequences within this sample yield the same CDR3. CDR3: CASSLLAGGQDTQYF. The CDR3 region has the DNA TGTGCCAGCAGCCTGCTAGCGGGAGGGCAAGATACGCAGTATTTT. The chain carries TRBV7-9 and TRBJ2-3; 12 bases line up with TRBD2. This CDR3 is built from 15 residues. V gave up 5 bases and J gave up 5 bases; unmatched junction bases: 5. Germline CDR1 reads SEHNR; CDR2 reads FQNEAQ (reference sequence).

The V and J genes are TRBV5-6 and TRBJ2-1; no clear D gene. The V gene lost 0 bases and the J gene lost 4 bases, with 11 bases spanning the gap. The CDR3 spans 15 residues. Germline CDR1 reads SGHDT; CDR2 reads YYEEEE. CDR3 sequence: CASSLGGVLYNEQFF. CDR3 DNA: TGTGCCAGCAGCTTGGGTGGAGTATTATACAATGAGCAGTTCTTC. Full variable domain (rest looked up from reference TRBV5-6 and TRBJ2-1): DAGVTQSPTHLIKTRGQQVTLRCSPKSGHDTVSWYQQALGQGPQFIFQYYEEEERQRGNFPDRFSGHQFPNYSSELNVNALLLGDSALYLCASSLGGVLYNEQFFGPGTRLTVL.

This chain uses TRBV19 with TRBJ2-1; 7 bases match TRBD2. The V gene's germline CDR1 is LNHDA and CDR2 SQIVND (reference sequence). Trimming at V came to 3 bases and at J to 5 bases, leaving 4 bases not matched to a gene. This CDR3 comprises 14 residues. The CDR3 DNA is TGTGCCAGTAGTATGATGGGGGGGAACAATGAGCAGTTCTTC. Translated: CASSMMGGNNEQFF.

The chain is built from TRBV11-2 and TRBJ2-7; 8 bases are a match to TRBD1. CDR1 SGHAT and CDR2 FQNNGV come from the germline V gene. V lost 5 bases, J lost 0 bases, and 12 bases stayed unmatched. This CDR3 contains 17 residues. CDR3 bases: TGTGCCAGCAGCCAAAGTCCCGGGACAGGTTTCTCCTACGAGCAGTACTTC. Protein sequence: CASSQSPGTGFSYEQYF.

The rearrangement uses TRBV15 and TRBJ1-2; 7 bases agree with TRBD1. This CDR3 region has 13 residues. Germline values: CDR1 LNHNV, CDR2 YYDKDF (reference sequence). V gave up 3 bases and J gave up 8 bases; unmatched junction bases: 6. The CDR3 DNA reads as TGTGCCACCAGCAGGGGGACAGCGATCGGCTACACCTTC. Its protein product is CATSRGTAIGYTF.

The gene calls are TRBV30 and TRBJ2-7; the D call may be TRBD1 or TRBD2 (5 bases each). Trimming cost V 0 bases and J 2 bases, with 14 bases left between them. The CDR3 totals 15 residues. CDR1 is GTSNPN and CDR2 is SVGIG in the germline V gene (reference sequence). The CDR3 sequence: CAWSVGQGDAYEQYF. The CDR3 region has the DNA TGTGCCTGGAGTGTAGGTCAGGGAGATGCCTACGAGCAGTACTTC.

V gene TRBV4-3 combines with J gene TRBJ2-7; 7 nucleotides agree with TRBD1. After removal of 4 bases from V and 2 bases from J, the junction contained 14 bases not matched to a gene. The CDR3 extends over 17 amino acids. Germline CDR1 LGHNA, CDR2 YSLEER. DNA for the CDR3: TGCGCCAGCAGCCCGTCCCCAGGACAGGCGTCCCCCTACGAGCAGTACTTC. Encoded protein: CASSPSPGQASPYEQYF.

This chain links TRBV2 with TRBJ1-6, with D tentatively TRBD1 (5 bases). CDR3 length: 15 amino acids. Germline assignment: CDR1 SNHLY and CDR2 FYNNEI. V lost 6 bases and J 7 bases, leaving 16 bases between the germline ends. CDR3 sequence: CASRSGKSGNSPLHF. The CDR3 DNA reads TGTGCCAGCAGGTCAGGGAAGTCCGGGAATTCACCCCTCCACTTT.

This rearrangement joins TRBV13 to TRBJ1-2; the match to TRBD1 covers 9 bases. Germline V gives CDR1 PRHDT, CDR2 FYEKMQ (reference sequence). V lost 6 bases, J lost 4 bases, and 3 bases stayed unmatched. CDR3 length equals 13 residues. For the CDR3, the DNA is TGTGCCAGCAGTGGGACAGGGCCCTATGGCTACACCTTC. This encodes CASSGTGPYGYTF. Combining the CDR3 with reference TRBV13 and TRBJ1-2 gives the whole variable domain AAGVIQSPRHLIKEKRETATLKCYPIPRHDTVYWYQQGPGQDPQFLISFYEKMQSDKGSIPDRFSAQQFSDYHSELNMSSLELGDSALYFCASSGTGPYGYTFGSGTRLTVV.

A single count supports this clone. The same CDR3 can be traced to other DNA sequences in this sample. The V gene is TRBV27, the J gene TRBJ1-6; unclear D gene. The CDR3 is 15 residues long. Trimming left V 6 bases short and J 0 bases short, with 9 bases between. Germline assignment: CDR1 MNHEY and CDR2 SMNVEV (reference sequence). CDR3 DNA: TGTGCCAGCAGCACCGGAGGCTCCTATAATTCACCCCTCCACTTT. It encodes CASSTGGSYNSPLHF.

This chain uses TRBV5-6 with TRBJ1-4; TRBD1 matches at 8 bases. The J segment lost 0 bases and the V segment lost 3 bases, leaving 13 bases of the junction unmatched. The CDR3 spans 19 residues. Looked up from germline, CDR1 is SGHDT and CDR2 is YYEEEE. CDR3 region: CASSWQARGHLTTNEKLFF. DNA for the CDR3: TGTGCCAGCAGCTGGCAGGCCAGGGGGCACCTAACAACTAATGAAAAACTGTTTTTT. Using reference TRBV5-6 and TRBJ1-4 for the parts outside the CDR3, the full variable domain is DAGVTQSPTHLIKTRGQQVTLRCSPKSGHDTVSWYQQALGQGPQFIFQYYEEEERQRGNFPDRFSGHQFPNYSSELNVNALLLGDSALYLCASSWQARGHLTTNEKLFFGSGTQLSVL.

V usage is TRBV30 and J usage is TRBJ1-4; 7 positions agree with TRBD1. CDR3 size: 17 residues. V was clipped by 1 base and J by 1 base; unmatched bases: 9. Per the germline V gene, CDR1 is GTSNPN and CDR2 is SVGIG (reference sequence). CDR3 DNA sequence: TGTGCCTGGAGTGAGGGGGCGCATAGGGAAACTAATGAAAAACTGTTTTTT. Encoded protein: CAWSEGAHRETNEKLFF. The whole variable domain, filled in from reference TRBV30 and TRBJ1-4, reads SQTIHQWPATLVQPVGSPLSLECTVEGTSNPNLYWYRQAAGRGLQLLFYSVGIGQISSEVPQNLSASRPQDRQFILSSKKLLLSDSGFYLCAWSEGAHRETNEKLFFGSGTQLSVL.

The chain recombines TRBV7-9 with TRBJ2-5; D perhaps matches TRBD1 (5 bases). The last part of the DNA fits TRBJ2-7 better; the J call may be wrong. The CDR3 is made up of 15 amino acids. Germline loops: CDR1 SEHNR, CDR2 FQNEAQ (reference sequence). The chain's CDR3 is CASSLAVDTSYEQYF. The CDR3 coding sequence is TGTGCCAGCAGCTTGGCCGTGGACACGTCCTACGAGCAGTACTTC.

The chain carries TRBV6-6 and TRBJ2-7, with 8 bases matching TRBD2. V was pared by 4 bases and J by 3 bases, with 5 bases of the junction left unmatched. Germline CDR1 and CDR2: MNHNY and SVGAGI (reference sequence). This CDR3 comprises 14 residues. CDR3 amino acids: CASSWGLGGYEQYF. For the CDR3, the DNA is TGTGCCAGCAGTTGGGGACTAGGAGGCTACGAGCAGTACTTC.

The CDR3 sequence: CASRAPSTDTQYF. The CDR3 nucleotides read TGTGCCAGCAGGGCCCCCAGTACTGATACGCAGTATTTT. The chain joins TRBV4-2 to TRBJ2-3; D gene ambiguous. The CDR3 is 13 residues long. V shed 6 bases and J shed 6 bases, with 13 bases lying between them. CDR1 is LGHNA, CDR2 YNFKEQ, per germline.

This sequence joins TRBV11-1 and TRBJ2-7; no clear D. Germline CDR1 is SGHAT and CDR2 is FQDESV (reference sequence). The CDR3 is made up of 14 amino acids. With 1 base removed from V and 2 bases from J, the gap between germline ends came to 9 bases. Here the CDR3 reads CASSLDLGAYEQYF. The CDR3 region has the DNA TGTGCCAGCAGCTTAGACTTGGGTGCCTACGAGCAGTACTTC. The variable domain in full, with the rest retrieved from reference TRBV11-1 and TRBJ2-7, is EAEVAQSPRYKITEKSQAVAFWCDPISGHATLYWYRQILGQGPELLVQFQDESVVDDSQLPKDRFSAERLKGVDSTLKIQPAELGDSAMYLCASSLDLGAYEQYFGPGTRLTVT.

The V and J genes are TRBV4-1 and TRBJ1-5; 8 bases are a match to TRBD1. Trimming cost V 2 bases and J 7 bases; bases outside gene matches: 7. This CDR3 has 15 residues. Looked up from germline, CDR1 is MGHRA and CDR2 is YSYEKL. The CDR3 region has the DNA TGCGCCAGCAGCCAAACGACAGGGGCAGGCCAGCCCCAGCATTTT. This encodes CASSQTTGAGQPQHF.

The chain couples TRBV28 to TRBJ1-6, with no clear D. Germline-derived CDR1 and CDR2 are MDHEN and SYDVKM. CDR3 length: 15 amino acids. Trimming pared 2 bases from V and 7 bases from J, leaving 12 bases between. The CDR3 DNA reads TGTGCCAGCAGTTTAAGTGGCAGTGCGAATTCACCCCTCCACTTT. Translation gives CASSLSGSANSPLHF. Full variable domain (outside the CDR3, taken from reference TRBV28 and TRBJ1-6): DVKVTQSSRYLVKRTGEKVFLECVQDMDHENMFWYRQDPGLGLRLIYFSYDVKMKEKGDIPEGYSVSREKKERFSLILESASTNQTSMYLCASSLSGSANSPLHFGNGTRLTVT.

In this sample, this clone turned up a few times. Within the sample, other DNA sequences also encode this same CDR3. The chain has TRBV27 and TRBJ2-7; TRBD1 might be the D (5 bases). Deletions cut 6 bases from V and 2 bases from J, with 11 bases between. The CDR3 runs to 13 residues. Germline V CDR1 and CDR2: MNHEY, SMNVEV (reference sequence). As DNA, the CDR3 is TGTGCCAGCAGCGTCCAGGGCACCTACGAGCAGTACTTC. It specifies CASSVQGTYEQYF.

Concerning this clone: The sample holds other DNA sequences that translate to the same CDR3. The V gene is TRBV4-1, the J gene TRBJ2-7, with 13 bases fitting TRBD2. The CDR3 extends over 15 amino acids. V lost 2 bases to trimming and J lost 4 bases; unmatched junction nucleotides: 2. CDR1 MGHRA and CDR2 YSYEKL come from the germline V gene. CDR3 DNA: TGCGCCAGCAGCCAAAGGACTAGCGGGGGTTACGAGCAGTACTTC. As protein: CASSQRTSGGYEQYF.

This clone was counted a single time. The same CDR3 is also encoded by other DNA sequences in this sample. The CDR3 nucleotides read TGCGCCAGCAGCCAAGAATGGGGATCCTACGAGCAGTACTTC. Translated: CASSQEWGSYEQYF. V and J are TRBV4-1 and TRBJ2-7; the D is unclear. Trimming shortened V by 0 bases and J by 1 base, and 7 bases separated the two germline ends. The CDR3 consists of 14 residues. CDR1 and CDR2 (germline): MGHRA, YSYEKL.

The chain couples TRBV19 to TRBJ1-1; D not resolved. CDR3 size: 12 residues. From germline, CDR1 is LNHDA and CDR2 SQIVND (reference sequence). V lost 9 bases and J 0 bases, leaving 8 bases between the germline ends. CDR3 region: CASGPLNTEAFF. DNA for the CDR3: TGTGCCAGCGGACCGCTGAACACTGAAGCTTTCTTT. Filled out from reference TRBV19 and TRBJ1-1, the complete variable domain reads DGGITQSPKYLFRKEGQNVTLSCEQNLNHDAMYWYRQDPGQGLRLIYYSQIVNDFQKGDIAEGYSVSREKKESFPLTVTSAQKNPTAFYLCASGPLNTEAFFGQGTRLTVV.

In this sample, this clone turned up once. The chain couples TRBV30 to TRBJ2-2, with D tentatively TRBD1 (6 bases). CDR3 length equals 14 residues. V lost 3 bases to trimming and J lost 2 bases, with 10 bases between them. Looked up from germline, CDR1 is GTSNPN and CDR2 is SVGIG (reference sequence). CDR3 region: CAWSKGVNTGELFF. The CDR3, as DNA: TGTGCCTGGAGCAAGGGGGTTAACACCGGGGAGCTGTTTTTT.